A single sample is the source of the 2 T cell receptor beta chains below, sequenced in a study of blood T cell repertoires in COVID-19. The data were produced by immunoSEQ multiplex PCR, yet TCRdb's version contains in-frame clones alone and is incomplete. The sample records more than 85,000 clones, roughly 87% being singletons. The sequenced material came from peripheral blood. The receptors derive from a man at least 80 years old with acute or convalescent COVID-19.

Here the CDR3 DNA reads TGCGCCAGCAGTGAACCGGGCGGGAACTCCTACAATGAGCAGTTCTTC. As protein: CASSEPGGNSYNEQFF. V gene TRBV10-1 combines with J gene TRBJ2-1; D may be TRBD2 (6 bases). The CDR3 has 16 amino acids. From germline, CDR1 is WNHNN and CDR2 SYGVQD (reference sequence). V shed 3 bases and J shed 0 bases, with 12 bases lying between them.

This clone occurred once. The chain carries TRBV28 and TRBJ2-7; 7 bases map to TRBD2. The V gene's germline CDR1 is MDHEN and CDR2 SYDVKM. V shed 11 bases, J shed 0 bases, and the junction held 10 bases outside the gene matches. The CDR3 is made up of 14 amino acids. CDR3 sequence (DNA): TGTGCCGGGGTGACTAGCCCATACTCCTACGAGCAGTACTTC. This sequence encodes CAGVTSPYSYEQYF. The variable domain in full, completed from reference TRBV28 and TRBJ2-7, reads DVKVTQSSRYLVKRTGEKVFLECVQDMDHENMFWYRQDPGLGLRLIYFSYDVKMKEKGDIPEGYSVSREKKERFSLILESASTNQTSMYLCAGVTSPYSYEQYFGPGTRLTVT.